This TCR beta chain derives from a study of beta chain features in type 1 diabetes. Since all of the isolated RNA was reverse transcribed, expressed TCRB transcripts were what got sequenced. This table comes from immunoSEQ multiplex PCR, and its TCRdb copy is limited to in-frame clones, with some not included. The top ten hold 0.035% to 0.045% of the sample, which has some 410,000 clones, about 15% seen once. Trimming cost V 3 bases and J 5 bases, with 6 bases left between them. Germline lookup yields CDR1 SGHDN and CDR2 FVKESK. This CDR3 has 12 residues. This receptor was taken from a man in his thirties or forties in good health. The sample taken for sequencing was naive CD4+ T cells from blood. V and J are TRBV14 and TRBJ2-3, with D unclear. The CDR3 DNA is TGTGCCAGCAGCCAGAAGAGAGATACGCAGTATTTT. This sequence encodes CASSQKRDTQYF.